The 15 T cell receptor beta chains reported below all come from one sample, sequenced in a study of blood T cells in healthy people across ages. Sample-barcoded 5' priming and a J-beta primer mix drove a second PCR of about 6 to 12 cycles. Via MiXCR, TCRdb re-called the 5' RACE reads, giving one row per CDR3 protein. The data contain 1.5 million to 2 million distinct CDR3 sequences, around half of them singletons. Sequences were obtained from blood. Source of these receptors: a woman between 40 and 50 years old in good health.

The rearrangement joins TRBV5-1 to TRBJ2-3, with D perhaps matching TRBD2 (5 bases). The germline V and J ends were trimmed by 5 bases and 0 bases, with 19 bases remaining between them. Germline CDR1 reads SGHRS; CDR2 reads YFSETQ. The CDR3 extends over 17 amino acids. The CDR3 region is CASRTVLGLDSTDTQYF. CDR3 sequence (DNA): TGCGCCAGCAGAACAGTGCTCGGACTGGATAGCACAGATACGCAGTATTTT.

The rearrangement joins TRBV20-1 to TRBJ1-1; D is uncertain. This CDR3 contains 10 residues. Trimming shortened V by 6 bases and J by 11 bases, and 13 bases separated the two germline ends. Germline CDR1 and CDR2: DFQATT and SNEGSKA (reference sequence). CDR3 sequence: CSAPSPKAFF. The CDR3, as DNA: TGCAGTGCACCCAGTCCCAAGGCTTTCTTT.

CDR3 DNA: TGTGCCAGCAGTTTAAAGGCAGATCGAGGTCGCAATGAGCAGTTCTTC. It is translated as CASSLKADRGRNEQFF. This chain connects TRBV12-3 or TRBV12-4 to TRBJ2-1; D not resolved. The CDR3 is 16 residues long. Trimming pared 2 bases from V and 6 bases from J, leaving 17 bases between.

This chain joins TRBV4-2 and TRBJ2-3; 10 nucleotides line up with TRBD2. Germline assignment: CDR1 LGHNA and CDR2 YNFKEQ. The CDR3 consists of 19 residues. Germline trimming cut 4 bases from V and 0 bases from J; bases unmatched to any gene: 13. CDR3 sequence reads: CASSLPGLAGDTSTDTQYF. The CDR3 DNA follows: TGTGCCAGCAGCCTCCCAGGTCTAGCGGGGGATACTAGCACAGATACGCAGTATTTT.

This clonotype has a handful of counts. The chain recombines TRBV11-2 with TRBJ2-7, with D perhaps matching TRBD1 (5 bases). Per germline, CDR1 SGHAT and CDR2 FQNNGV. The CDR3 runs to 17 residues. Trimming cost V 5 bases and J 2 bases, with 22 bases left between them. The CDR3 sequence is CASSPKTESYFTYEQYF. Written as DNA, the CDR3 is TGTGCCAGCAGCCCAAAGACAGAGAGCTACTTTACCTACGAGCAGTACTTC.

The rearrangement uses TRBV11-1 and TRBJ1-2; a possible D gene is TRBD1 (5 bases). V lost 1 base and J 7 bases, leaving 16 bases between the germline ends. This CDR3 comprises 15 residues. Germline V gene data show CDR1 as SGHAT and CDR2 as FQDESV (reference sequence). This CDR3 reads CASSLGRQGHGGYTF. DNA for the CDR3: TGTGCCAGCAGCTTAGGGCGGCAGGGTCATGGTGGCTACACCTTC. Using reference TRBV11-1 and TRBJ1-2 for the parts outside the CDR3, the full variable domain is EAEVAQSPRYKITEKSQAVAFWCDPISGHATLYWYRQILGQGPELLVQFQDESVVDDSQLPKDRFSAERLKGVDSTLKIQPAELGDSAMYLCASSLGRQGHGGYTFGSGTRLTVV.

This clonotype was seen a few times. CDR3 nucleotides: TGCAGTGCTAGACGGGACAGGGGAAATAATTCACCCCTCCACTTT. Translated, it gives CSARRDRGNNSPLHF. The V and J genes are TRBV20-1 and TRBJ1-6; 10 bases map to TRBD1. Germline V lookup: CDR1 DFQATT, CDR2 SNEGSKA (reference sequence). V was pared by 2 bases and J by 5 bases, with 3 bases of the junction left unmatched. The CDR3 has 15 amino acids.

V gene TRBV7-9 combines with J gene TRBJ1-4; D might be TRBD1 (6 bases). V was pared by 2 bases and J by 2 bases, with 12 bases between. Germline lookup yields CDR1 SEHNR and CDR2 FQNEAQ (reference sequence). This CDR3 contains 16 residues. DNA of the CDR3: TGTGCCAGCAGCTTACCAGCGGGGGGCACTAATGAAAAACTGTTTTTT. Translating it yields CASSLPAGGTNEKLFF.

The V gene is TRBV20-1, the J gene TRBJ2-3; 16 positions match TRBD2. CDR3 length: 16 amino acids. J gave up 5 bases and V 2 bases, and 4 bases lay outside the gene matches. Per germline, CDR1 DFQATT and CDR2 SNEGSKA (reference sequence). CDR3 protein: CSARWGLAGGRDTQYF. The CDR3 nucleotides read TGCAGTGCTAGATGGGGACTAGCGGGGGGGAGAGATACGCAGTATTTT.

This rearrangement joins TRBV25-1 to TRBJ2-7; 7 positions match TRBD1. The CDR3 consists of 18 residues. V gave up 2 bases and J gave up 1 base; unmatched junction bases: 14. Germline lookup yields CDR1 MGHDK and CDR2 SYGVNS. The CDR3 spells CASSEVGRGATGSYEQYF. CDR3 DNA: TGTGCCAGCAGTGAAGTTGGTCGGGGCGCGACAGGGTCCTACGAGCAGTACTTC.

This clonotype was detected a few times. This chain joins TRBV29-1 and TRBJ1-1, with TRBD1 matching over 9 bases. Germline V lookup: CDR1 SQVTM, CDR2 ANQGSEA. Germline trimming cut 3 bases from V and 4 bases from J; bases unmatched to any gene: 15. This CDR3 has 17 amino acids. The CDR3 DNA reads TGCAGCGTTGAGGCATTGAACAGGGGGCGAGGGATCACTGAAGCTTTCTTT. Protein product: CSVEALNRGRGITEAFF.

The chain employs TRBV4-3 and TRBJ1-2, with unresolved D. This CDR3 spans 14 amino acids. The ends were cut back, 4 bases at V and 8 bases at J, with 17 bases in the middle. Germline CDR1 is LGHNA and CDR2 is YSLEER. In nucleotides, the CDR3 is TGCGCCAGCAGCCCTTATCAAGGGCTGGAAGGCTACACCTTC. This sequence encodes CASSPYQGLEGYTF.

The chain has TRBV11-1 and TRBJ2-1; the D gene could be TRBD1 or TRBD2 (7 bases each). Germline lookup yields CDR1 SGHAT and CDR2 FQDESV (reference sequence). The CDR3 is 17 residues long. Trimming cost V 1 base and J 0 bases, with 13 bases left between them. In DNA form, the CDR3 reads TGTGCCAGCAGCTTAGTGAGCGGGACAGACTCCTACAATGAGCAGTTCTTC. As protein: CASSLVSGTDSYNEQFF.

CDR3 in DNA: TGTGCCAGCAGCTTAAGTACAAGGGGGGCTTACAATGAGCAGTTCTTC. Translated, it gives CASSLSTRGAYNEQFF. This chain connects TRBV7-3 to TRBJ2-1; either TRBD1 or TRBD2 may supply D (6 bases each). V lost 1 base and J lost 4, with 14 bases in between. The CDR3 has 16 residues. Per the germline V gene, CDR1 is SGHTA and CDR2 is FQGTGA. Combining the CDR3 with reference TRBV7-3 and TRBJ2-1 gives the whole variable domain GAGVSQTPSNKVTEKGKYVELRCDPISGHTALYWYRQSLGQGPEFLIYFQGTGAADDSGLPNDRFFAVRPEGSVSTLKIQRTERGDSAVYLCASSLSTRGAYNEQFFGPGTRLTVL.

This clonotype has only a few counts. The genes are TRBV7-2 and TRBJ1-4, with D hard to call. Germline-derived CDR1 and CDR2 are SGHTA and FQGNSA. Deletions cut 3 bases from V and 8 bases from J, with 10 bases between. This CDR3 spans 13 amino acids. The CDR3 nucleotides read TGTGCCAGCAGCTTTCGGGTTGACGAAAAACTGTTTTTT. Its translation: CASSFRVDEKLFF.